The 15 T cell receptor beta chains below were found in one sample sequenced in a study of CD8+ T cells in alopecia areata (dated by TCRdb to 2016 to 2018). Library prep was done by the immunoSEQ multiplex PCR assay. For TCR sequencing, RNA was extracted from every sample and reverse transcribed into cDNA to serve as template. Here the immuneACCESS table is served through TCRdb, limited to in-frame sequences with V and J called. Missing clones are a known gap in these copies; in checked studies unresolved V genes cover under half, and the rest lacks a known reason. Across this sample there are 80,000 to 100,000 clones, with roughly two fifths seen only once. 1% to 1.5% of the sample goes to the ten largest clones. Sequencing was carried out using CD4+ T cells sorted from blood. The receptors come from a human donor with alopecia areata.

The V and J genes are TRBV28 and TRBJ2-5; 11 bases align to TRBD1. CDR1 is MDHEN, CDR2 SYDVKM, per germline. Trimming cost V 4 bases and J 4 bases; bases outside gene matches: 5. CDR3 size: 15 residues. The CDR3 DNA reads TGTGCCAGCAGTTCGTCCGGGACAGGGGGAGAGACCCAGTACTTC. Amino acids: CASSSSGTGGETQYF.

This clone was detected a few times. V is TRBV5-1 and J is TRBJ1-5, with no clear D. Germline lookup yields CDR1 SGHRS and CDR2 YFSETQ. The CDR3 runs to 14 residues. V was clipped by 5 bases and J by 0 bases, with 9 bases between them. The CDR3 DNA follows: TGCGCCAGCAGGCAAGGACCTAGCAATCAGCCCCAGCATTTT. This encodes CASRQGPSNQPQHF.

This clone was seen only a few times. This chain joins TRBV28 and TRBJ2-1; TRBD1 is a possible D gene (6 bases). From germline, CDR1 is MDHEN and CDR2 SYDVKM. The CDR3 loop spans 13 amino acids. V was shortened by 5 bases and J by 9 bases, with 14 bases between the two germline ends. CDR3 nucleotides: TGTGCCAGCAGTATCACAGGGTTAGGTGAGCAGTTCTTC. This encodes CASSITGLGEQFF.

The chain recombines TRBV28 with TRBJ2-1; D is ambiguous. V lost 2 bases, J lost 2 bases, and 7 bases lay in between. This CDR3 has 14 amino acids. The germline V gene encodes CDR1 MDHEN and CDR2 SYDVKM. CDR3 DNA: TGTGCCAGCAGTTTACAGTCCCCCTACAATGAGCAGTTCTTC. Translation: CASSLQSPYNEQFF. The full variable domain, in which reference TRBV28 and TRBJ2-1 provide the parts outside the CDR3, is DVKVTQSSRYLVKRTGEKVFLECVQDMDHENMFWYRQDPGLGLRLIYFSYDVKMKEKGDIPEGYSVSREKKERFSLILESASTNQTSMYLCASSLQSPYNEQFFGPGTRLTVL.

The rearrangement joins TRBV7-8 to TRBJ2-7; the match to TRBD1 covers 12 bases. V lost 6 bases and J lost 7; bases outside the gene matches: 13. CDR3 size: 16 residues. Germline V gene sequence: CDR1 SGHVS, CDR2 FQNEAQ. The CDR3 protein is CASRTPGQGAIWEQYF. The DNA for the CDR3 is TGTGCCAGCAGAACACCGGGACAGGGGGCGATTTGGGAGCAGTACTTC.

The chain uses TRBV7-2 and TRBJ2-1; 9 bases line up with TRBD1. Germline assignment: CDR1 SGHTA and CDR2 FQGNSA. CDR3 size: 15 residues. The ends lost 2 bases at V and 6 bases at J; junction bases unmatched: 5. DNA of the CDR3: TGTGCCAGCAGCTTAATGGGACAGGGACGCAATGAGCAGTTCTTC. This gives the protein CASSLMGQGRNEQFF. The full variable domain, with the rest looked up from reference TRBV7-2 and TRBJ2-1, is GAGVSQSPSNKVTEKGKDVELRCDPISGHTALYWYRQSLGQGLEFLIYFQGNSAPDKSGLPSDRFSAERTGGSVSTLTIQRTQQEDSAVYLCASSLMGQGRNEQFFGPGTRLTVL.

In this sample, this clone turned up a few times. CDR3 amino acids: CASSQRDQEITEAFF. The DNA of the CDR3 is TGCGCCAGCAGCCAACGGGACCAAGAAATAACTGAAGCTTTCTTT. V gene TRBV5-1 combines with J gene TRBJ1-1; possibly TRBD1 for D (5 bases). V was pared by 4 bases and J by 5 bases, with 18 bases between. Germline V gene data show CDR1 as SGHRS and CDR2 as YFSETQ. The CDR3 runs 15 residues.

This clone was observed a handful of times. The chain couples TRBV28 to TRBJ1-2; weak D call: TRBD1 (5 bases). This CDR3 is 14 amino acids long. The V end lost 6 bases, the J end lost 4 bases, and 15 bases lay between the germline ends. Looked up from germline, CDR1 is MDHEN and CDR2 is SYDVKM. The chain's CDR3 is CASSPPQGPYGYTF. CDR3 in DNA: TGTGCCAGCAGCCCTCCCCAGGGACCCTATGGCTACACCTTC.

In this sample, this clone turned up a few times. J is TRBJ2-3 and V is TRBV29-1; D is undetermined. CDR3 length equals 16 residues. From germline, CDR1 is SQVTM and CDR2 ANQGSEA. Trimming took 5 bases from V and 0 from J, leaving 18 bases between them. CDR3 sequence: CSVKPPERSSTDTQYF. The DNA of the CDR3 is TGCAGCGTTAAACCCCCAGAGAGATCAAGCACAGATACGCAGTATTTT.

This clone turned up a few times. V and J are TRBV5-4 and TRBJ2-7; 9 bases align to TRBD2. From germline, CDR1 is SGHNT and CDR2 YYREEE (reference sequence). This CDR3 comprises 16 residues. Losses at the gene ends were 3 bases for V and 2 bases for J; bases not matched to a gene: 9. The CDR3 loop reads CASSSGGVAGAYEQYF. CDR3 coding DNA: TGTGCCAGCAGCTCCGGGGGAGTAGCGGGGGCCTACGAGCAGTACTTC.

The chain employs TRBV4-1 and TRBJ2-5; 7 bases agree with TRBD1. CDR3 length equals 15 residues. V trimming: 2 bases; J trimming: 2 bases; junction bases outside the gene matches: 5. Germline V gene sequence: CDR1 MGHRA, CDR2 YSYEKL. The CDR3 sequence: CASSQRAGGQETQYF. The CDR3 DNA follows: TGCGCCAGCAGCCAAAGGGCAGGGGGACAAGAGACCCAGTACTTC.

The chain carries TRBV6-4 and TRBJ2-2; D gene unclear. The CDR3 runs to 14 residues. Trimming took 3 bases from V and 5 from J, leaving 10 bases between them. Germline V CDR1 and CDR2: MRHNA, SNTAGT. The CDR3 loop reads CASSESWGTGELFF. CDR3 nucleotides: TGTGCCAGCAGTGAGAGTTGGGGTACCGGGGAGCTGTTTTTT.

The chain links TRBV5-1 to TRBJ2-3; D is uncertain. The CDR3 is 14 residues long. CDR1 is SGHRS, CDR2 YFSETQ, per germline. Trimming left V 4 bases short and J 0 bases short, with 9 bases between. CDR3 nucleotide sequence: TGCGCCAGCAGCCCCCCCGGCAGCACAGATACGCAGTATTTT. Its protein is CASSPPGSTDTQYF.

This clone was counted between two and nine times. The chain is built from TRBV11-2 and TRBJ2-2, with unresolved D. Germline lookup yields CDR1 SGHAT and CDR2 FQNNGV. Trimming stripped 1 base from V and 7 bases from J, with 19 bases between. The CDR3 runs 17 residues. CDR3 amino acids: CASSLGLSPNVVGELFF. CDR3 in DNA: TGTGCCAGCAGCTTAGGACTTTCTCCAAATGTAGTCGGGGAGCTGTTTTTT.

This chain uses TRBV9 with TRBJ1-2, with D tentatively TRBD1 (6 bases). CDR1 is SGDLS, CDR2 YYNGEE, per germline. V was shortened by 6 bases and J by 4 bases, with 16 bases between the two germline ends. The CDR3 is made up of 14 amino acids. CDR3: CASTAGAKSYGYTF. DNA of the CDR3: TGTGCCAGCACGGCGGGGGCAAAGAGCTATGGCTACACCTTC.